This T cell receptor beta chain was documented in a study of cytomegalovirus exposure and HLA in healthy donors (dated by TCRdb to 2016 to 2017). Looking at the study overall: An earlier analysis of approximately 600 of the donors reported roughly 270 Gb of sequence data and some 100 million unique TCR beta sequences from some 180 million T cells. An early release covering over 500 HLA-typed donors comprised about 300 gigabases of sequencing data and around 80 million unique TCR sequences. Of the approximately 400 genotyped donors, 81% fell in the genetic ancestry cluster associated with self-reported Caucasian donors. The study aimed to test whether signatures of past pathogen exposure could be identified by cataloging public T cell receptors. The study profiled the T cell repertoires of 500 to 800 subjects by immunosequencing and related them to cytomegalovirus serostatus. Besides the first cohort of roughly 700 subjects, a separate validation cohort made up of 120 different subjects was used. High-throughput TCR immunosequencing, statistical association of individual TCRs with disease status, and machine learning were combined to predict cytomegalovirus infection status. A later analysis re-analyzed previously published TCR beta repertoires from roughly 630 donors and added high-resolution HLA genotyping to study TCR occurrence patterns. Rather than drawing on any new phenotypic data, the later analysis identified candidate immune exposures from TCR beta sequences and the way those sequences occurred across donors. An earlier analysis of nearly 600 of the donors applied high-throughput TCR beta sequencing to assess whether each TCR beta V gene segment acted as functional or pseudogenic. Alongside the repertoire data, information on donor age, sex, ethnicity and CMV serostatus was compiled. In a later genetic analysis, genome-wide SNP genotypes for about three fifths of the 666 donors were used, and that subset was treated as a discovery cohort. Every repertoire in the discovery cohort had been generated on one and the same sequencing platform. HLA typing covered class I and class II loci at four-digit resolution. Typing coverage varied by locus: about 620-630 donors for A, B, C, DRB1 and DQB1; roughly 510 for DQA1; approximately 610 for DPA1; approximately 450 for DPB1. Roughly five DR-DQ haplotypes were treated as single units for association and clustering because of strong linkage in the cohort. On average, approximately 250,000 unique TCR beta nucleotide sequences were sequenced per donor among more than 350 genotyped donors of the cohort, with about 19% of those sequences being non-productive. Points the paper makes about the study in general: In vitro tests confirmed that a few of the cytomegalovirus-associated TCR beta chains recognize cytomegalovirus antigens. According to a later analysis, TCR association rates differed among HLA loci, with DRB1 alleles showing the most associated TCRs and HLA-C alleles showing the fewest. Specific HLA alleles were associated with more than 15,000 TCR beta sequences at a false discovery rate of 0.05 in a later analysis. For the cohort, immune exposure information was limited to CMV serostatus. Compared with equally common non-associated chains, HLA-associated TCR beta chains in a later analysis were more clonally expanded and had lower generation probabilities. According to a later analysis, most CMV-associated TCR beta chains appeared to be HLA-restricted, and the HLA associations seemed to be driven largely by CMV exposure. A later genetic analysis reported fewer N-insertions in productive TCRs among donors in an Asian-associated ancestry cluster than the roughly 700-donor mean. V-gene and J-gene trimming of TCR beta chains was associated with a missense DCLRE1C variant in a later genetic analysis, and the association was replicated in an independent cohort. Broadly in line with IMGT annotations, most TCR beta V segments showed up in productive rearrangements about 90% or about 30% of the time in an earlier analysis of under 700 of the donors. The authors suggested that the approach could potentially be extended to other disease states and immunological phenotypes. Correlated functional status among segregating V segments might reflect linkage disequilibrium, but an unknown experimental factor could not be ruled out. The study listed over 150 TCR beta chains as associated with cytomegalovirus. Sequencing depth was assumed to be roughly uniform across donors in the presence/absence analyses, though that assumption may not hold. Roughly 15 rarely observed V segments, including chromosome 9 orphons, were excluded from the earlier analysis of just under 600 of the donors because counts were too low. Because the 87-base-pair reads could not distinguish some IMGT-functional V segments, including TRBV6-2 and TRBV6-3, those segments were excluded. The cohort was sequenced for TCR beta chains only, and without alpha or paired-chain data the features that could be detected were limited. A cluster of highly shared sequence variants was judged likely to be a technical artifact of the sequencing pipeline. A further reported finding was that TCR beta sequences accurately predicted the HLA-A and HLA-B alleles for most subjects in the first cohort. The classifier was reported to diagnose cytomegalovirus status with high specificity and sensitivity in both the original cohort and the validation cohort. Strong co-occurrence of HLA alleles, especially DR and DQ, made assigning TCR associations to individual alleles difficult. In a later analysis, several top co-occurrence clusters were reported to appear linked to parvovirus B19, influenza, CMV and Epstein-Barr virus. HLA typing was unavailable for some donors at each locus, so association tests used only the typed subset. Across donors, most TCR sequences were observed very rarely, whereas some public TCRs were present in many individuals.

The library was generated by the immunoSEQ multiplex PCR assay. A mixture of 60 forward primers for TCR Vbeta segments and 13 reverse primers for TCR Jbeta segments was used in the multiplex PCR. Amplification of the CDR3 region of rearranged TCR beta genes was performed with a multiplex PCR assay on genomic DNA. On the Illumina HiSeq System, the amplified TCR beta libraries were sequenced as 87-base-pair reads. The paper's data handling went like this. A later analysis tallied around 82 million unique TCR beta chains across the roughly 610 repertoires, and about 12 million of those chains were shared by two or more donors. Raw reads were error-corrected and collapsed into unique sequences by a nearest-neighbor algorithm in which closely related sequences were merged to remove PCR and sequencing errors. To assign V, D and J gene segments, CDR3 sequences were aligned to IMGT reference sequences. For a sequence to be retained, a match of at least six nucleotides to both a V gene segment and a J gene segment was required. Rearrangements were called productive when the CDR3 lacked stop codons and stayed in frame with V and J; all others were non-productive. Following IMGT convention, CDR3 was defined as the stretch from the second conserved V-encoded cysteine to the conserved J-encoded phenylalanine. The earlier analysis of about 610 of the donors excluded sequences that lacked an unambiguous match to a single V gene segment. An earlier analysis of a few hundred of the donors classified V segments as functional when productive rearrangements were above 56.7% and as segregating when the standard deviation between donors was above 5%. A statistical classification framework was built to diagnose cytomegalovirus status from the catalog of TCR beta chain sequences. V and J gene assignment, in a later analysis, came from comparing TCR nucleotide sequences with IMGT/GENE-DB human TR gene sequences. A later analysis assigned CDR3 sequences and most-parsimonious VDJ recombination scenarios with the TCRdist pipeline. A later analysis defined each TCR beta chain by its CDR3 amino acid sequence plus V-gene family, and excluded reads lacking a unique V-gene family. To address suspected cross-contamination and a sequencing artifact, a later analysis removed 592 highly shared, low-generation-probability nucleotide sequences. For each public chain, a later analysis derived a clonal expansion index from normalized ranks of inferred template counts within each repertoire. In a later analysis, generation probabilities were computed using a VDJ recombination model fitted to out-of-frame rearrangements, and the results were checked against IGoR. In a later analysis, TCR-TCR, TCR-HLA and TCR-CMV co-occurrence was scored with hypergeometric tests, and a repertoire-size bias correction was applied to TCR pairs. A later analysis estimated false discovery rates by permuting HLA or CMV assignments 20 times. In a later analysis, co-occurring TCRs were grouped using DBSCAN, with TCRdist sequence similarity added in when clustering inside HLA-allele-positive subsets. Repertoires with fewer than 30,000 or more than 120,000 public chains, plus five repertoires with anomalous nucleotide sharing, were excluded from co-occurrence clustering. TCRdb retrieved this table from immuneACCESS and kept in-frame rearrangements only. Not all clones are present; in checked studies, unresolved V genes account for under half, and no reason is known for the remainder. From that table come the V and J calls and clone size; the DNA was used to work out D and trimming. The sample has 110,000 to 150,000 clones on record, about three quarters of them singletons. Approximately 15% of the sample belongs to the ten largest clones.

The germline V gene sets CDR1 to SGHDT and CDR2 to YYEEEE. The CDR3 measures 11 amino acids from cysteine to phenylalanine. The entry retains the CDR3 DNA only, 33 bases that are in frame from base 1. The cohort was made up of several hundred healthy bone marrow donors. At the time of sampling, all cohort members were nominally healthy, though unrecorded immune exposures were likely present. CMV serostatus was recorded as positive for roughly 300 and negative for about 55% of the roughly 670 cohort members, whereas no CMV serostatus was recorded for the donor in question. A peripheral blood sample was collected from each donor, and TCR beta sequencing was performed on peripheral blood mononuclear cells. Genomic DNA was extracted from the blood cell samples with the Qiagen DNeasy Blood Extraction Kit. This clone occurred once. Its antigen remains undetermined. No quality values exist for individual bases; no much larger clone is one base distant.

The sequence came from a human donor in good health. This sequence uses TRBV5-6 and TRBJ2-5; no D gene call is confident. The DNA end lines up better with TRBJ2-7; the J call may be wrong. Sequencing input: PBMCs. The CDR3 region reads CASSLSHEQYF. The sequence in DNA is TGTGCCAGCAGCTTGAGCCACGAGCAGTACTTC.